The next 17 T cell receptor beta chains were all read from a single sample in a study of OX40 agonist ivuxolimab in advanced cancers. This table comes from immunoSEQ multiplex PCR, and its TCRdb copy is limited to in-frame clones, with some not included. The profile shows under 45,000 clones, about 83% of them singletons. Sequencing used CD4+ or CD8+ T cells sorted from blood, obtained in a trial of the OX40 agonist ivuxolimab. Receptors were obtained from an adult with an advanced solid tumor such as melanoma, head and neck, liver or kidney cancer.

V is TRBV6-5 and J is TRBJ2-2; D unresolved. Germline CDR1 reads MNHEY; CDR2 reads SVGAGI. The length of the CDR3 is 16 residues. V lost 0 bases to trimming and J lost 5 bases, with 13 bases between them. This chain's CDR3 is CASSYSWRLRTGELFF. CDR3 in DNA: TGTGCCAGCAGTTACTCGTGGCGGCTAAGGACCGGGGAGCTGTTTTTT.

CDR3 in DNA: TGTGCCTGGAGTGCGAATCAGAATGAGCAGTTCTTC. Translating gives CAWSANQNEQFF. This sequence joins TRBV30 and TRBJ2-1; D remains ambiguous. Germline values: CDR1 GTSNPN, CDR2 SVGIG (reference sequence). CDR3 size: 12 residues. Trimming stripped 1 base from V and 7 bases from J, with 8 bases between.

This clone was recorded a few times. The V and J genes are TRBV18 and TRBJ2-1; weak D call: TRBD2 (5 bases). Germline V lookup: CDR1 KGHSH, CDR2 LQKENI. The CDR3 length is 14 residues. The V and J ends lost 3 bases and 5 bases respectively, with 11 bases between them. In DNA form, the CDR3 reads TGTGCCAGCTCACCTAGGACTGAAAACAATGAGCAGTTCTTC. Translation: CASSPRTENNEQFF.

This chain uses TRBV25-1 with TRBJ1-2, with 8 nucleotides matching TRBD1. Germline V CDR1 and CDR2: MGHDK, SYGVNS. CDR3 length: 17 amino acids. V gave up 7 bases and J gave up 1 base; unmatched junction bases: 14. The CDR3 reads CASIPIWAGGFNYGYTF. The CDR3 nucleotides are TGTGCCAGCATCCCTATTTGGGCAGGGGGCTTTAACTATGGCTACACCTTC.

This chain's CDR3 is CASSQAEEMGSLFF. DNA for the CDR3: TGCGCCAGCAGCCAAGCAGAAGAGATGGGGAGCTTGTTTTTT. V is TRBV4-1 and J is TRBJ1-4; D is undetermined. V was pared by 1 base and J by 15 bases, with 18 bases between. The CDR3 contains 14 residues. The germline gives CDR1 MGHRA, CDR2 YSYEKL.

Only a few counts were recorded for this clone. The chain recombines TRBV19 with TRBJ1-6; the D gene is possibly TRBD1 (6 bases). Germline lookup yields CDR1 LNHDA and CDR2 SQIVND (reference sequence). V was cut by 6 bases and J by 6 bases, with 12 bases left in between. This CDR3 is built from 14 residues. The CDR3 is CASSGQLPNSPLHF. CDR3 DNA sequence: TGTGCCAGTAGCGGACAGCTGCCTAATTCACCCCTCCACTTT. Together with reference TRBV19 and TRBJ1-6, the CDR3 gives the full variable domain: DGGITQSPKYLFRKEGQNVTLSCEQNLNHDAMYWYRQDPGQGLRLIYYSQIVNDFQKGDIAEGYSVSREKKESFPLTVTSAQKNPTAFYLCASSGQLPNSPLHFGNGTRLTVT.

V gene TRBV5-1 combines with J gene TRBJ2-6, with D perhaps TRBD1 (6 bases). CDR1 and CDR2 from the germline V gene are SGHRS and YFSETQ. The ends were cut back, 4 bases at V and 2 bases at J, with 13 bases in the middle. CDR3 length: 16 residues. Written as DNA, the CDR3 is TGCGCCAGCAGCGGAACTACAGGGACTGGGGCCAACGTCCTGACTTTC. This encodes CASSGTTGTGANVLTF.

The chain joins TRBV10-3 to TRBJ1-2, with 9 bases identical to TRBD1. The CDR3 covers 15 residues. V shed 3 bases and J 3 bases; nucleotides not matched to a gene: 5. Germline V gene sequence: CDR1 ENHRY, CDR2 SYGVKD. CDR3 DNA sequence: TGTGCCATCAGTGATGGGGGACAGGGCCACTATGGCTACACCTTC. Protein product: CAISDGGQGHYGYTF.

The chain is built from TRBV5-1 and TRBJ2-7, with D tentatively TRBD2 (6 bases). CDR3 length equals 13 residues. Trimming removed 0 bases from V and 6 bases from J, with 10 bases in between. Germline V gene lookup returns CDR1 SGHRS and CDR2 YFSETQ. The CDR3 DNA sequence: TGCGCCAGCAGCTTGGGCGGGGCCGGCGAGCAGTACTTC. Its translation: CASSLGGAGEQYF.

CDR3 coding DNA: TGTGCCAGCTCTCAGGGGGTTCCGAGCTCTGGAAACACCATATATTTT. Amino acids: CASSQGVPSSGNTIYF. The rearrangement links TRBV18 to TRBJ1-3, with 7 bases that match TRBD1. Germline-derived CDR1 and CDR2 are KGHSH and LQKENI. V lost 6 bases and J lost 0; bases outside the gene matches: 8. This CDR3 region has 16 residues.

V and J are TRBV19 and TRBJ2-7, with 8 nucleotides matching TRBD1. V lost 2 bases and J lost 3; bases outside the gene matches: 3. The CDR3 is 14 residues long. Germline CDR1 and CDR2: LNHDA and SQIVND (reference sequence). As DNA, the CDR3 is TGTGCCAGTAGTATACCGGGACAGGTCTACGAGCAGTACTTC. Translation: CASSIPGQVYEQYF. Combining the CDR3 with reference TRBV19 and TRBJ2-7 gives the whole variable domain DGGITQSPKYLFRKEGQNVTLSCEQNLNHDAMYWYRQDPGQGLRLIYYSQIVNDFQKGDIAEGYSVSREKKESFPLTVTSAQKNPTAFYLCASSIPGQVYEQYFGPGTRLTVT.

The V call is TRBV27, the J call TRBJ2-3; no clear D gene. The CDR3 spans 13 residues. Germline CDR1 reads MNHEY; CDR2 reads SMNVEV (reference sequence). V lost 4 bases to trimming and J lost 8 bases, with 13 bases between them. This CDR3 reads CASSSTRTGTQYF. In nucleotides, the CDR3 is TGTGCCAGCAGTTCGACTCGGACGGGTACGCAGTATTTT.

The chain uses TRBV6-1 and TRBJ1-5, with no clear D. The CDR3 contains 15 residues. The ends were cut back, 7 bases at V and 3 bases at J, with 16 bases in the middle. Looked up from germline, CDR1 is MNHNS and CDR2 is SASEGT. The CDR3 DNA reads TGTGCCAGCACCCAGAAGGAGTCATACAATCAGCCCCAGCATTTT. Its translation is CASTQKESYNQPQHF.

This chain links TRBV28 with TRBJ1-1; the D is unclear. CDR1 is MDHEN and CDR2 is SYDVKM in the germline V gene. CDR3 size: 14 residues. Trimming took 5 bases from V and 6 from J, leaving 16 bases between them. CDR3 DNA: TGTGCCAGCAGTCTGGGAGGCGGGCGGGCTGAAGCTTTCTTT. This sequence encodes CASSLGGGRAEAFF.

The gene calls are TRBV6-6 and TRBJ1-5, with D uncertain. CDR1 MNHNY and CDR2 SVGAGI come from the germline V gene (reference sequence). V shed 6 bases and J shed 0 bases, with 6 bases lying between them. This CDR3 comprises 13 residues. In nucleotides, the CDR3 is TGTGCCAGCAGGCCGGATAGCAATCAGCCCCAGCATTTT. Its protein product is CASRPDSNQPQHF.

CDR3 nucleotide sequence: TGTGCCAGCAGCTTAAAATTCACCGGGGAGCTGTTTTTT. As protein: CASSLKFTGELFF. The genes are TRBV7-9 and TRBJ2-2; D not resolved. Trimming took off 2 bases at V and 4 bases at J, with 5 bases between the two ends. Germline lookup yields CDR1 SEHNR and CDR2 FQNEAQ (reference sequence). The CDR3 has 13 residues. Using reference TRBV7-9 and TRBJ2-2 for the parts outside the CDR3, the full variable domain is DTGVSQNPRHKITKRGQNVTFRCDPISEHNRLYWYRQTLGQGPEFLTYFQNEAQLEKSRLLSDRFSAERPKGSFSTLEIQRTEQGDSAMYLCASSLKFTGELFFGEGSRLTVL.

This sequence joins TRBV29-1 and TRBJ1-3, with D unclear. CDR1 is SQVTM and CDR2 is ANQGSEA in the germline V gene. V was trimmed by 6 bases and J by 0 bases, leaving 9 bases between them. This CDR3 has 13 residues. In DNA form, the CDR3 reads TGCAGCGTCAAACCGAGCTCTGGAAACACCATATATTTT. Translation gives CSVKPSSGNTIYF.